Only one count was recorded for the clone carrying this T cell receptor beta chain. Antigen unknown. CD45RA+ naive and CD45RA-negative memory subsets were separated from CD4+ cells. The V end was cut by 5 bases, the J end by 7 bases, with 11 bases between. This CDR3 region has 12 residues. CDR1 and CDR2 (germline): SNHLY, FYNNEI. The entry originates in a study of shared clonotypes between healthy human individuals. Investigators spread the genomic DNA of each subset evenly over several immunoSEQ plates. The assay was immunoSEQ multiplex PCR, and TCRdb's table has in-frame clones only and misses some. This table holds some 200,000 clones, 60% to 70% found once. Study findings and constraints: With few donors, the genetic and exposure-history diversity represented was limited.

The J gene is TRBJ1-2, the V gene TRBV2, with a weak D call TRBD1 (5 bases). Sequenced sample: memory CD4+ T cells sorted from blood. Documented subset: CD45RA-negative fraction. This sequence originates from a man aged 25 to 40 in good health. CDR3 protein: CASSTLRGGYTF. CDR3 bases: TGTGCCAGCAGTACGCTGAGGGGTGGCTACACCTTC.